What follows are 30 T cell receptor beta chains derived from one specimen sequenced in a study of CD8 T cells in ankylosing spondylitis. TCRdb processed the 5' RACE reads anew with MiXCR; each CDR3 protein has one entry. The sample contains 200,000 or so distinct CDR3 sequences, roughly 26% of which appear only once. Sequencing was performed on blood, either unsorted or a sorted T cell fraction (not recorded which). All receptors come from a male donor with ankylosing spondylitis or in good health (not recorded which).

This clonotype was detected many times. The rearrangement joins TRBV5-1 to TRBJ1-2; D ambiguous. The CDR3 is 13 amino acids. From germline, CDR1 is SGHRS and CDR2 YFSETQ. The V end was cut by 4 bases, the J end by 0 bases, with 7 bases between. Here the CDR3 DNA reads TGCGCCAGCAGCCCTTCAGCTAACTATGGCTACACCTTC. Protein product: CASSPSANYGYTF.

This clonotype was observed at least ten times. CDR3 protein: CASSTERWEGYNEQFF. The DNA of the CDR3 is TGCGCCAGCAGCACGGAGCGGTGGGAGGGATACAATGAGCAGTTCTTC. The J gene is TRBJ2-1, the V gene TRBV5-1; 7 nucleotides agree with TRBD2. This CDR3 contains 16 residues. Losses at the gene ends were 4 bases for V and 4 bases for J; bases not matched to a gene: 11. The V gene's germline CDR1 is SGHRS and CDR2 YFSETQ.

The rearrangement uses TRBV12-3 or TRBV12-4 and TRBJ2-5; no clear D gene. This CDR3 comprises 14 residues. V lost 4 bases and J 4 bases, leaving 13 bases between the germline ends. CDR3 amino acids: CASSWVVGGETQYF. The CDR3 DNA follows: TGTGCCAGCAGTTGGGTGGTCGGCGGAGAGACCCAGTACTTC.

In regard to this clonotype: Just one base apart from a much larger clone, this may be a read error. This CDR3 reads CASSQGSGGRGSPLRF. DNA for the CDR3: TGTGCCAGCAGCCAAGGTTCCGGGGGAAGAGGATCACCCCTCCGCTTT. The chain has TRBV3-1 and TRBJ1-6, with D maybe TRBD1 (5 bases). Germline CDR1 is LGHDT and CDR2 is YNNKEL (reference sequence). CDR3 length equals 16 residues.

This clonotype has at least ten counts. The chain recombines TRBV4-2 with TRBJ2-3, with a possible D match to TRBD1 (5 bases). This CDR3 has 15 residues. Trimming took off 0 bases at V and 2 bases at J, with 9 bases between the two ends. The germline V gene has CDR1 LGHNA and CDR2 YNFKEQ. Here the CDR3 reads CASSQDKGFTDTQYF. The CDR3, as DNA: TGTGCCAGCAGCCAAGATAAGGGGTTCACAGATACGCAGTATTTT.

The chain uses TRBV9 and TRBJ2-1; TRBD2 matches at 8 bases. The V and J ends lost 0 bases and 2 bases, in that order; junction bases with no gene match: 1. Germline V CDR1 and CDR2: SGDLS, YYNGEE. This CDR3 is built from 15 residues. Written as DNA, the CDR3 is TGTGCCAGCAGCGTAGCGGGAGGGACCTACAATGAGCAGTTCTTC. Amino acid sequence: CASSVAGGTYNEQFF.

The V gene is TRBV20-1, the J gene TRBJ2-1; 10 bases are a match to TRBD2. V lost 3 bases to trimming and J lost 3 bases; unmatched junction nucleotides: 8. The CDR3 loop spans 16 amino acids. CDR1 is DFQATT, CDR2 SNEGSKA, per germline (reference sequence). CDR3 in DNA: TGCAGTGCTAGTGGGACTAGCGCAAGTATCTACAATGAGCAGTTCTTC. Its translation: CSASGTSASIYNEQFF.

The chain couples TRBV20-1 to TRBJ2-7; 10 positions match TRBD1. V lost 4 bases, J lost 4 bases, and 4 bases stayed unmatched. Germline-derived CDR1 and CDR2 are DFQATT and SNEGSKA (reference sequence). CDR3 length equals 13 residues. CDR3 sequence: CSAKGQGGYEQYF. The CDR3 region has the DNA TGCAGTGCTAAAGGACAGGGGGGATACGAGCAGTACTTC.

The V and J genes are TRBV5-5 and TRBJ2-7; TRBD1 matches at 7 bases. The CDR3 covers 17 residues. Per the germline V gene, CDR1 is SGHKS and CDR2 is YYEKEE (reference sequence). V lost 0 bases and J lost 5; bases outside the gene matches: 14. The CDR3, as DNA: TGTGCCAGCAGCTTGGGATCCGGGACAGAGGCTGGAGACGAGCAGTACTTC. Protein: CASSLGSGTEAGDEQYF.

The sample holds many counts of this clonotype. The V gene is TRBV12-3 or TRBV12-4, the J gene TRBJ1-1; D not resolved. The CDR3 has 14 amino acids. The V gene lost 3 bases and the J gene lost 10 bases, with 18 bases spanning the gap. The DNA of the CDR3 is TGTGCCAGCAGTTTCCAACTCACGGAGTCGGGAGCTTTCTTT. Translation: CASSFQLTESGAFF.

A note on this clonotype: A clone one base away is much larger, so this may be a read error. The rearrangement uses TRBV25-1 and TRBJ2-1; 11 positions agree with TRBD1. Germline V gene data show CDR1 as MGHDK and CDR2 as SYGVNS. The CDR3 runs to 15 residues. CDR3 loop: CARSEAGTGGNEQFF. CDR3 DNA sequence: TGTGCCCGCAGTGAAGCCGGGACAGGGGGCAATGAGCAGTTCTTC.

This clonotype has at least ten counts. The chain combines TRBV6-1 with TRBJ1-2; 8 nucleotides line up with TRBD1. Germline CDR1 and CDR2: MNHNS and SASEGT. V gave up 7 bases and J gave up 0 bases; unmatched junction bases: 4. The CDR3 is made up of 14 amino acids. The CDR3 here is CASKEQGANYGYTF. In nucleotides, the CDR3 is TGTGCCAGCAAGGAACAGGGGGCTAACTATGGCTACACCTTC.

The CDR3 here is CATRPQVTDTQYF. The CDR3 DNA is TGTGCCACCAGGCCGCAGGTCACAGATACGCAGTATTTT. This rearrangement joins TRBV25-1 to TRBJ2-3, with D unresolved. This CDR3 is 13 amino acids long. Germline CDR1 reads MGHDK; CDR2 reads SYGVNS. V shed 10 bases and J shed 2 bases, with 13 bases lying between them.

Ten or more counts support this clonotype. The V and J genes are TRBV20-1 and TRBJ2-7; 9 bases are a match to TRBD2. This CDR3 is 15 amino acids long. V was pared by 0 bases and J by 5 bases, with 8 bases of the junction left unmatched. CDR1 is DFQATT, CDR2 SNEGSKA, per germline (reference sequence). The CDR3 loop is CSARDHLAGANEQYF. The CDR3 bases are TGCAGTGCTAGAGATCATTTAGCGGGAGCCAACGAGCAGTACTTC.

This clonotype was seen many times. This chain connects TRBV5-1 to TRBJ1-1; D gene uncertain. Germline assignment: CDR1 SGHRS and CDR2 YFSETQ. The V end was cut by 1 base, the J end by 4 bases, with 5 bases between. This CDR3 contains 12 residues. The CDR3 loop reads CASSLPGTEAFF. The DNA for the CDR3 is TGCGCCAGCAGCTTGCCGGGCACTGAAGCTTTCTTT.

V usage is TRBV18 and J usage is TRBJ1-1; possibly TRBD1 for D (5 bases). With 4 bases removed from V and 5 bases from J, the gap between germline ends came to 11 bases. Per the germline V gene, CDR1 is KGHSH and CDR2 is LQKENI. The CDR3 has 13 residues. As DNA, the CDR3 is TGTGCCAGCTCACAGGGGTTCGATACTGAAGCTTTCTTT. Its protein is CASSQGFDTEAFF.

This clonotype was seen repeatedly, ten times or more. The chain recombines TRBV7-2 with TRBJ2-1; 7 nucleotides agree with TRBD2. Germline CDR1 and CDR2: SGHTA and FQGNSA. Trimming cost V 2 bases and J 8 bases; bases outside gene matches: 6. The CDR3 totals 14 residues. The CDR3 region is CASSLTSVNHEQFF. The CDR3, as DNA: TGTGCCAGCAGCTTAACTAGCGTCAACCATGAGCAGTTCTTC.

This clonotype was detected many times. This chain uses TRBV9 with TRBJ1-3, with 10 bases lining up with TRBD1. This CDR3 is built from 18 residues. Trimming cost V 3 bases and J 0 bases; bases outside gene matches: 9. Germline loops: CDR1 SGDLS, CDR2 YYNGEE. CDR3 nucleotide sequence: TGTGCCAGCAGCGCGGGACAGGGGACGGGGCCCTCTGGAAACACCATATATTTT. Its protein is CASSAGQGTGPSGNTIYF.

J is TRBJ2-3 and V is TRBV20-1; 12 bases line up with TRBD2. This CDR3 comprises 16 residues. V was pared by 4 bases and J by 0 bases, with 5 bases of the junction left unmatched. In germline, CDR1 is DFQATT, CDR2 SNEGSKA (reference sequence). The CDR3 DNA reads TGCAGTGCTACAACCGGGACTAGCGGGAGCACAGATACGCAGTATTTT. This codes for CSATTGTSGSTDTQYF.

The gene calls are TRBV5-1 and TRBJ1-5, with D perhaps TRBD1 (6 bases). The V end was cut by 4 bases, the J end by 0 bases, with 11 bases between. The germline CDR1 and CDR2 sequences are SGHRS and YFSETQ. This CDR3 comprises 15 residues. CDR3 DNA: TGCGCCAGCAGCATTTCAGGGGATAGCAATCAGCCCCAGCATTTT. Encoded protein: CASSISGDSNQPQHF.

The gene calls are TRBV29-1 and TRBJ2-1; the match to TRBD2 covers 10 bases. Looked up from germline, CDR1 is SQVTM and CDR2 is ANQGSEA. This CDR3 comprises 14 residues. V lost 2 bases to trimming and J lost 6 bases; unmatched junction nucleotides: 4. Written as DNA, the CDR3 is TGCAGCGTTGAAAAGCGGGAGGGCATCAATGAGCAGTTCTTC. This encodes CSVEKREGINEQFF.

This clonotype was seen at least ten times. V and J are TRBV5-1 and TRBJ2-3, with D hard to call. V was pared by 4 bases and J by 0 bases, with 3 bases between. Germline V gene data show CDR1 as SGHRS and CDR2 as YFSETQ. This CDR3 has 12 residues. This CDR3 reads CASSPSTDTQYF. CDR3 in DNA: TGCGCCAGCAGCCCCAGCACAGATACGCAGTATTTT. The full variable domain, in which reference TRBV5-1 and TRBJ2-3 provide the parts outside the CDR3, is KAGVTQTPRYLIKTRGQQVTLSCSPISGHRSVSWYQQTPGQGLQFLFEYFSETQRNKGNFPGRFSGRQFSNSRSEMNVSTLELGDSALYLCASSPSTDTQYFGPGTRLTVL.

This clonotype was picked up many times. The J gene is TRBJ2-5, the V gene TRBV7-2; 12 positions match TRBD2. The germline gives CDR1 SGHTA, CDR2 FQGNSA. The CDR3 is 15 residues long. The J segment lost 5 bases and the V segment lost 5 bases, leaving 6 bases of the junction unmatched. The CDR3 DNA reads as TGTGCCAGCAGCCCGACTAGCGGGAGAGCGGAGACCCAGTACTTC. It yields the protein CASSPTSGRAETQYF.

V gene TRBV5-1 combines with J gene TRBJ1-2; possibly TRBD1 for D (6 bases). This CDR3 comprises 14 residues. Germline V gives CDR1 SGHRS, CDR2 YFSETQ. Between the trimmed V and J ends, which lost 0 bases and 7 bases, there was a span of 13 bases. The CDR3 DNA reads as TGCGCCAGCAGCTTGGATATAGGCAGGGGTGGCTACACCTTC. Its translation is CASSLDIGRGGYTF.

This rearrangement joins TRBV29-1 to TRBJ2-1; D is possibly TRBD2 (5 bases). V was clipped by 2 bases and J by 3 bases, with 11 bases between them. This CDR3 has 14 residues. Germline assignment: CDR1 SQVTM and CDR2 ANQGSEA. The CDR3 bases are TGCAGCGTTGAAACGATTAGCGTCTACAATGAGCAGTTCTTC. It codes for CSVETISVYNEQFF.

This clonotype was recorded a few times. The chain employs TRBV20-1 and TRBJ2-1; no definite D call. The V gene lost 6 bases and the J gene lost 5 bases, with 11 bases spanning the gap. The CDR3 sequence is 12 residues long. The germline gives CDR1 DFQATT, CDR2 SNEGSKA (reference sequence). This chain's CDR3 is CSARMGHNEQFF. The CDR3 DNA is TGCAGTGCGAGAATGGGTCACAATGAGCAGTTCTTC.

In this sample, this clonotype turned up many times. The CDR3 sequence: CASSHPQAGQPQHF. For the CDR3, the DNA is TGCGCCAGCAGCCATCCCCAAGCCGGCCAGCCCCAGCATTTT. The V call is TRBV4-1, the J call TRBJ1-5; unclear D gene. Germline V gives CDR1 MGHRA, CDR2 YSYEKL. Trimming shortened V by 3 bases and J by 7 bases, and 13 bases separated the two germline ends. There are 14 residues in the CDR3.

The rearrangement joins TRBV20-1 to TRBJ1-5; 10 positions match TRBD1. Germline CDR1 and CDR2: DFQATT and SNEGSKA (reference sequence). V lost 3 bases, J lost 4 bases, and 3 bases stayed unmatched. The CDR3 spans 14 residues. The CDR3 sequence is CSARTGGANQPQHF. The CDR3 DNA is TGCAGTGCTAGGACAGGGGGCGCGAATCAGCCCCAGCATTTT.

This clonotype turned up a few times. The chain employs TRBV7-9 and TRBJ2-7, with D hard to call. Germline loops: CDR1 SEHNR, CDR2 FQNEAQ (reference sequence). Trimming cost V 1 base and J 4 bases, with 8 bases left between them. CDR3 length: 13 residues. CDR3 sequence reads: CASSLVWDYEQYF. The CDR3 nucleotides are TGTGCCAGCAGCTTAGTGTGGGATTACGAGCAGTACTTC. The full variable domain, rest sourced from reference TRBV7-9 and TRBJ2-7, is DTGVSQNPRHKITKRGQNVTFRCDPISEHNRLYWYRQTLGQGPEFLTYFQNEAQLEKSRLLSDRFSAERPKGSFSTLEIQRTEQGDSAMYLCASSLVWDYEQYFGPGTRLTVT.

The chain uses TRBV6-2 or TRBV6-3 and TRBJ1-5; unclear D gene. Trimming pared 0 bases from V and 3 bases from J, leaving 12 bases between. The CDR3 runs to 16 residues. Germline V lookup: CDR1 MNHEY, CDR2 SVGEGT. The CDR3 region is CASSYSPGRINQPQHF. The CDR3 nucleotides are TGTGCCAGCAGTTACTCGCCGGGAAGAATCAATCAGCCCCAGCATTTT.